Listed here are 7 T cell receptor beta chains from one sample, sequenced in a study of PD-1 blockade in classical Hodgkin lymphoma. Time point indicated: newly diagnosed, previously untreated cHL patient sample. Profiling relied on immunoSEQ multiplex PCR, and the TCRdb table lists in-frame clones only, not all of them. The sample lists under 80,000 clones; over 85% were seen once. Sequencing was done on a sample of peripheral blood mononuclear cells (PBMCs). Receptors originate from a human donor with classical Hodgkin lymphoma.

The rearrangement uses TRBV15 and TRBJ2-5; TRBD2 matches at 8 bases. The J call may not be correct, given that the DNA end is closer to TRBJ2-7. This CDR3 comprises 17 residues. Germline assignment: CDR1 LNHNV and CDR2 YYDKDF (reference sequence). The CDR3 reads CATSPGLGGLSVDEQYF. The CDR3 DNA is TGTGCCACCAGCCCGGGACTAGGAGGGTTAAGTGTCGACGAGCAGTACTTC.

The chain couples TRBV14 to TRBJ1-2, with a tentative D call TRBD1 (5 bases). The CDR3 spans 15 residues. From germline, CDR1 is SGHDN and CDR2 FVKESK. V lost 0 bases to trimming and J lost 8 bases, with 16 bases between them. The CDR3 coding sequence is TGTGCCAGCAGCCAAGAACGGGGGGTGGAAGAAGGCTACACCTTC. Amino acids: CASSQERGVEEGYTF. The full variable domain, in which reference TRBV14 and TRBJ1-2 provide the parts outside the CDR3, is EAGVTQFPSHSVIEKGQTVTLRCDPISGHDNLYWYRRVMGKEIKFLLHFVKESKQDESGMPNNRFLAERTGGTYSTLKVQPAELEDSGVYFCASSQERGVEEGYTFGSGTRLTVV.

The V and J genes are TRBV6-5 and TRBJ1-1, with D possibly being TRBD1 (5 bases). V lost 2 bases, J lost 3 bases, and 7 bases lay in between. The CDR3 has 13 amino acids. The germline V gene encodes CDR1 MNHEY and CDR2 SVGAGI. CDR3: CASSYGGDTEAFF. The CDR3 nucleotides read TGTGCCAGCAGTTACGGGGGGGACACTGAAGCTTTCTTT.

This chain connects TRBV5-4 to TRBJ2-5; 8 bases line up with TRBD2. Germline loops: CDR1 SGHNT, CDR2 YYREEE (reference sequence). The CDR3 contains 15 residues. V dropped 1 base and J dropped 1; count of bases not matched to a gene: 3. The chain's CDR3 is CASSLRLAGQETQYF. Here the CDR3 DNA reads TGTGCCAGCAGCTTGCGCCTAGCGGGCCAAGAGACCCAGTACTTC.

CDR3: CASSAGAWPRGESADTQYF. CDR3 nucleotides: TGTGCCAGCAGTGCAGGGGCTTGGCCTAGAGGGGAAAGCGCAGATACGCAGTATTTT. This chain links TRBV28 with TRBJ2-3; D is perhaps TRBD1 (6 bases). The CDR3 spans 19 residues. The V end lost 5 bases, the J end lost 4 bases, and 28 bases lay between the germline ends. Germline values: CDR1 MDHEN, CDR2 SYDVKM.

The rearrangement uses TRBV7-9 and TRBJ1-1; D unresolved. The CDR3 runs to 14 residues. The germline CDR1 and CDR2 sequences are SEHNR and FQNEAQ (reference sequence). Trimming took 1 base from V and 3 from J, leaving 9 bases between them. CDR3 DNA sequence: TGTGCCAGCAGCTTAGACCAGTTCCACACTGAAGCTTTCTTT. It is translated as CASSLDQFHTEAFF.

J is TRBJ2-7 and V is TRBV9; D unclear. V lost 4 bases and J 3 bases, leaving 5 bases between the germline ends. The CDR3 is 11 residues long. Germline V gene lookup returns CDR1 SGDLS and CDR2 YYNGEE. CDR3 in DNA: TGTGCCAGCAGCCCCGGCTACGAGCAGTACTTC. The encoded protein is CASSPGYEQYF.